The clone carrying this TCR beta chain is categorized as medium-sized. Its antigen is not identified. All gene names here are mouse names. The read is 1 residue too short to cover the CDR3 end, so that end is filled in from the germline J gene. Documented time point: mouse harvest day 7 after allogeneic transplant. Each mouse received 10^7 T-cell-depleted marrow cells plus 10^6 splenic CD5+ T cells by tail vein. Mice had MHC-mismatched B6 into BALB/c GVHD, sampled day 7 or 14. The data were taken from a study of tissue T cells after allogeneic stem cell transplantation. Study-wide results and caveats: Only a limited share of tissue TCRs appeared in blood or spleen. Anatomically similar tissues had similar TCR repertoires within each patient.

The V end lost 4 bases, the J end lost 3 bases, and 8 bases lay between the germline ends. The CDR3 is made up of 13 amino acids. Germline V gives CDR1 KGHPV, CDR2 FQNQEV (reference sequence). CDR3 sequences, V/J genes, frequencies and template counts came from survey-depth TCRbeta sequencing. This table comes from immunoSEQ multiplex PCR, and its TCRdb copy is limited to in-frame clones, with some not included. This sample carries around 10,000 clones, roughly 45% of them seen once, and the ten largest clones take approximately 7.4%. Sample: gut tissue. This clonotype was obtained from a female BALB/c mouse given C57BL/6 T cells with graft-versus-host disease after an allogeneic hematopoietic cell transplant. The genes are TRBV26 and TRBJ2-4; maybe TRBD1 (6 bases). The CDR3 loop reads CASSRGQQNTLYF. CDR3 bases read: TGTGCCAGCAGTCGGGGACAACAAAACACCTTGTAC. Drawing the rest from reference TRBV26 and TRBJ2-4, the complete variable domain is NSKVIQTPRYLVKGQGQKAKMRCIPEKGHPVVFWYQQNKNNEFKFLINFQNQEVLQQIDMTEKRFSAECPSNSPCSLEIQSSEAGDSALYLCASSRGQQNTLYFGAGTRLSVL.